This T cell receptor beta chain was recorded in a study of identical twins. The V end was cut by 10 bases, the J end by 0 bases, with 10 bases between. Germline V CDR1 and CDR2: MNHNS, SASEGT. This CDR3 is built from 13 residues. General observations from the study: Memory repertoires lacked the insertion deficit that abundant cord blood beta clonotypes showed. Invariant MAIT and iNKT cells could partly confound zero-insertion analyses.

TCRdb reanalysed the 5' RACE reads using MiXCR and keeps one entry per CDR3 protein. The sample consists of around 670,000 distinct CDR3 sequences, roughly 6% of them appearing once. No donor was unhealthy or non-Caucasian. This clonotype showed up many times. Its specificity is not known. The chain links TRBV6-1 to TRBJ1-3; D is unclear. This clonotype originated in a man between 18 and 29 years old in good health. Sequencing was done on a sample of naive T cells sorted from blood. As DNA, the CDR3 is TGTGCCACCTCGGCCCGCTCTGGAAACACCATATATTTT. Its protein product is CATSARSGNTIYF.